What follows describes a single TCR beta chain. Antigen unknown. Germline loops: CDR1 MNHNS, CDR2 SASEGT. This CDR3 comprises 15 residues. V trimming: 2 bases; J trimming: 4 bases; junction bases outside the gene matches: 1. PCR used 60 Vbeta primers and 13 Jbeta primers. Repertoires were generated with immunoSEQ multiplex PCR, while TCRdb's copy carries only in-frame clones and drops some. Of tens of thousands of clones in the sample, roughly 78% were seen once. This record belongs to a study of cytomegalovirus exposure and HLA in healthy donors. Regarding the study as a whole: In vitro assays verified that three CMV-associated chains recognized CMV antigens specifically.

This receptor was obtained from a man aged 18-30 years in good health and CMV-seronegative. Specimen: PBMCs. The chain uses TRBV6-1 and TRBJ2-2, with 10 bases matching TRBD2. The CDR3 DNA sequence: TGTGCCAGCAGTGAAAGACTAGCGGGCACCGGGGAGCTGTTTTTT. Translating it yields CASSERLAGTGELFF.